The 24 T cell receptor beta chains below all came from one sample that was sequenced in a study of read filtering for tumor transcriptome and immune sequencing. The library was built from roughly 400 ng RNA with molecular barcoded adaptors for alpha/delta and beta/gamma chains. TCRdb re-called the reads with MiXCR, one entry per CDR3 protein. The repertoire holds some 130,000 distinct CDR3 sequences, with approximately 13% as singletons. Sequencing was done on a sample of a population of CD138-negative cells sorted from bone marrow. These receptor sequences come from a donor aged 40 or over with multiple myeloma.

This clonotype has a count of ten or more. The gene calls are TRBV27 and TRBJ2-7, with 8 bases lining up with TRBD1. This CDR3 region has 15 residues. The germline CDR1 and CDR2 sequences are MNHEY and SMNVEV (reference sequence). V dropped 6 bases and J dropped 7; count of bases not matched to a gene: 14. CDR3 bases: TGTGCCAGCAGCTCAATTGGGGACAGGAGGACAGAGCAGTACTTC. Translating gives CASSSIGDRRTEQYF.

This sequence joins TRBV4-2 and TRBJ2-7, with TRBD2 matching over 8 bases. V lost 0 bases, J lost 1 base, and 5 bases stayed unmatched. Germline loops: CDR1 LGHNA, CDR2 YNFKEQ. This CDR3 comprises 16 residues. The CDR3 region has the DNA TGTGCCAGCAGCCAAGAGGGGATAGCGGGATCCTACGAGCAGTACTTC. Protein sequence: CASSQEGIAGSYEQYF.

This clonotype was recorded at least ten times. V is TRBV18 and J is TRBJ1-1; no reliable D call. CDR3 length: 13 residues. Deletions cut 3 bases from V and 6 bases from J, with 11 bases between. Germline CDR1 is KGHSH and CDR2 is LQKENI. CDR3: CASSPMTRAEAFF. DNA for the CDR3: TGTGCCAGCTCACCCATGACGAGGGCTGAAGCTTTCTTT.

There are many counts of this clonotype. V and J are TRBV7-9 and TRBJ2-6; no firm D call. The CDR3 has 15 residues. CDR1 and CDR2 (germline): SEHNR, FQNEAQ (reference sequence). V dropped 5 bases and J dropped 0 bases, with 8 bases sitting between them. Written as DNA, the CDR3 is TGTGCCAGCAGCCCGGACGGCTCTGGGGCCAACGTCCTGACTTTC. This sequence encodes CASSPDGSGANVLTF.

Here the CDR3 DNA reads TGTGCCAGCAGTACTCTTGGAAGCAATCAGCCCCAGCATTTT. Protein: CASSTLGSNQPQHF. This chain joins TRBV28 and TRBJ1-5; D is unclear. Trimming took 5 bases from V and 1 from J, leaving 9 bases between them. This CDR3 contains 14 residues. CDR1 MDHEN and CDR2 SYDVKM come from the germline V gene. The whole variable domain, filled in from reference TRBV28 and TRBJ1-5, reads DVKVTQSSRYLVKRTGEKVFLECVQDMDHENMFWYRQDPGLGLRLIYFSYDVKMKEKGDIPEGYSVSREKKERFSLILESASTNQTSMYLCASSTLGSNQPQHFGDGTRLSIL.

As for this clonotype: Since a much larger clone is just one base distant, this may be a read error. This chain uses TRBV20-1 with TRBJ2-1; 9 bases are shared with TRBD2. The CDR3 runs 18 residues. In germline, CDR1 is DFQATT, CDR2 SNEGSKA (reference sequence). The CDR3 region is CSARARGGRGSSYNGQFF. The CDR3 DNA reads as TGCAGTGCTAGAGCTAGGGGCGGGAGGGGGAGCTCCTACAATGGGCAGTTCTTC.

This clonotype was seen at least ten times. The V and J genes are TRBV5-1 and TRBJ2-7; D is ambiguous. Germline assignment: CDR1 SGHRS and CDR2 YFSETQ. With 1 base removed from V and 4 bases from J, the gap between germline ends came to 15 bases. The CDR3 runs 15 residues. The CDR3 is CASSLLAGFGYEQYF. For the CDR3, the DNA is TGCGCCAGCAGCTTGTTGGCAGGCTTTGGATACGAGCAGTACTTC. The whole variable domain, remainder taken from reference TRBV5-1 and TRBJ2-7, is KAGVTQTPRYLIKTRGQQVTLSCSPISGHRSVSWYQQTPGQGLQFLFEYFSETQRNKGNFPGRFSGRQFSNSRSEMNVSTLELGDSALYLCASSLLAGFGYEQYFGPGTRLTVT.

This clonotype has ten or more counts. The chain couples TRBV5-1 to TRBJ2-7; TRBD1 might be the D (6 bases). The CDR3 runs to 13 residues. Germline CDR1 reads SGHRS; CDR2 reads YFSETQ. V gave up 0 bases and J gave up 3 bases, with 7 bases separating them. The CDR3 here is CASSLGTDYEQYF. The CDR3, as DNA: TGCGCCAGCAGCTTGGGGACAGACTACGAGCAGTACTTC.

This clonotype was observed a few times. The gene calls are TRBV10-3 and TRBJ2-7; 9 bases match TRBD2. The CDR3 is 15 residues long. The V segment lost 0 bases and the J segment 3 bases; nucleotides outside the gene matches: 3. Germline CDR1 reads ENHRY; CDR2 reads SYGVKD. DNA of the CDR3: TGTGCCATCAGTGAGTCACTAGCGGGCAGCTACGAGCAGTACTTC. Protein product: CAISESLAGSYEQYF.

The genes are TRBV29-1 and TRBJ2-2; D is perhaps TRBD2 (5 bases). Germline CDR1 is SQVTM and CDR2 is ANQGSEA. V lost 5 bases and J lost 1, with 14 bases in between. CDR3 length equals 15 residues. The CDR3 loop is CSVSMTTWNTGELFF. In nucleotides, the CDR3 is TGCAGCGTTTCTATGACTACCTGGAACACCGGGGAGCTGTTTTTT.

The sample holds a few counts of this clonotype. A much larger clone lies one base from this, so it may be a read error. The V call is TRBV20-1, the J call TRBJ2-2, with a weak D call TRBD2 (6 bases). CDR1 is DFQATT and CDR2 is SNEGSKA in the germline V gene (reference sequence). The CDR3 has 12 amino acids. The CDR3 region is CSAAELNGGLFF. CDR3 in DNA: TGCAGTGCTGCGGAGCTCAACGGGGGGCTGTTTTTT.

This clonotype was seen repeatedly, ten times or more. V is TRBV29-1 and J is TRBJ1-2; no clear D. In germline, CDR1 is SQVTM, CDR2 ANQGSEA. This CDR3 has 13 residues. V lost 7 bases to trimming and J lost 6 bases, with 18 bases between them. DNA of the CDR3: TGCAGCGCACCCGACCCATCTTGGCATGGCTACACCTTC. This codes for CSAPDPSWHGYTF.

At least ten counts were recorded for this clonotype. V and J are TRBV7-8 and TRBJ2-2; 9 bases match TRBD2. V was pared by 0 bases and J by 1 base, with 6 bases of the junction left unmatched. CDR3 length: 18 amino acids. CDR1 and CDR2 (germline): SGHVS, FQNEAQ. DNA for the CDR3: TGTGCCAGCAGCTTAGCGCGCGCGACTAGCGGGAACACCGGGGAGCTGTTTTTT. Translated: CASSLARATSGNTGELFF.

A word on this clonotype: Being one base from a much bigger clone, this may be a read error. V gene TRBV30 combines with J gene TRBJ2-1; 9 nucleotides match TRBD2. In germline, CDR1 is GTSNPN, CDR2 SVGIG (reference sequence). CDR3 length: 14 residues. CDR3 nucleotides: TGTGCCTGGAGTAGTAGCGGGGGCTACAGTGAGCAGTTCTTC. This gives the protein CAWSSSGGYSEQFF.

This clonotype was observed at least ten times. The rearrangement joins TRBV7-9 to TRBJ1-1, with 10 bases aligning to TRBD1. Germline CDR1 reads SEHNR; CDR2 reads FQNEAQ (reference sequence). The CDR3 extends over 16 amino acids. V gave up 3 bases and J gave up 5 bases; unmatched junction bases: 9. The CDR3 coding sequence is TGTGCCAGCAGCTTCACCGGGACAGGGGTTAGAACTGAAGCTTTCTTT. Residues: CASSFTGTGVRTEAFF.

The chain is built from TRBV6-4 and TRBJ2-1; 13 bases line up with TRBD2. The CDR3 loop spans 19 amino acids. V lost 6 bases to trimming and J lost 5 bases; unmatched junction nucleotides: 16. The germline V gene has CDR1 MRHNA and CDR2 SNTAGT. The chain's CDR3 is CASSLLGTSGTLEDNEQFF. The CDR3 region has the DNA TGTGCCAGCAGCTTACTAGGGACTAGCGGGACCCTAGAGGACAATGAGCAGTTCTTC.

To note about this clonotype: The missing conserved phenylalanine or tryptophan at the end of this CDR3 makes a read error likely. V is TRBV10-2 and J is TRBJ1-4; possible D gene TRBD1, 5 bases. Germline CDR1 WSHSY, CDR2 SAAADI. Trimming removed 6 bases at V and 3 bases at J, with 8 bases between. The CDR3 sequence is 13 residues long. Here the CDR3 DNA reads TGCGCCAGCAGCGCAGGGTCTAATGAAAAACTGTTTTTA. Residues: CASSAGSNEKLFL.

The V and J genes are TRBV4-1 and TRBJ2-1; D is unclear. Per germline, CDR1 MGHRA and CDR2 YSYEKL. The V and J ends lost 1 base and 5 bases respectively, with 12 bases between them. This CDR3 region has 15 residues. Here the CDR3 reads CASSQVVQRHNEQFF. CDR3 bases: TGCGCCAGCAGCCAAGTGGTCCAGAGGCACAATGAGCAGTTCTTC.

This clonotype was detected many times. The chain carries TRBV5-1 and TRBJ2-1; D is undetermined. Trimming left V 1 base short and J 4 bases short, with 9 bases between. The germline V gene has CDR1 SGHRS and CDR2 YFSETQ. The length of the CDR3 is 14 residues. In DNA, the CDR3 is TGCGCCAGCAGCTTGTTGTCAGGTTACAATGAGCAGTTCTTC. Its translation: CASSLLSGYNEQFF.

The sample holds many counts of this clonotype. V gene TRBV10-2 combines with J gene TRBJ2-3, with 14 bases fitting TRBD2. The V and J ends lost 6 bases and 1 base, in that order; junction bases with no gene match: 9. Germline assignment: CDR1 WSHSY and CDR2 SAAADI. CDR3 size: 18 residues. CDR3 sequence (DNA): TGCGCCAGCAGGGCGACTAGCGGGAGGGTGGAGGGCACAGATACGCAGTATTTT. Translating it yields CASRATSGRVEGTDTQYF.

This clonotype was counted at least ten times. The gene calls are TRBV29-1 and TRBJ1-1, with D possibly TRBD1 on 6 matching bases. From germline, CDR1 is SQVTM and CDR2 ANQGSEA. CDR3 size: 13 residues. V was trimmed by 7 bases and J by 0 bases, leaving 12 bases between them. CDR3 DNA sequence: TGCAGCGGAAATACAGGGCTGAACACTGAAGCTTTCTTT. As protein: CSGNTGLNTEAFF.

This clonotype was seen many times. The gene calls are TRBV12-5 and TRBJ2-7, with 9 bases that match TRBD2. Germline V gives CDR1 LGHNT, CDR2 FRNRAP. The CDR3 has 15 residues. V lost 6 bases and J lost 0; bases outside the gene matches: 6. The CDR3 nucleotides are TGTGCTAGTGGATTCGGGACTAGCCGCTCCTACGAGCAGTACTTC. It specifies CASGFGTSRSYEQYF.

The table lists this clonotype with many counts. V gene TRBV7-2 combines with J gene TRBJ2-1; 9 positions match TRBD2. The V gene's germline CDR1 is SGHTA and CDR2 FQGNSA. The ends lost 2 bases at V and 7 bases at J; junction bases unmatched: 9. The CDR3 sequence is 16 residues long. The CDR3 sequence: CASSLFAGGPENEQFF. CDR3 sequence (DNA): TGTGCCAGCAGCTTATTCGCGGGAGGGCCGGAGAATGAGCAGTTCTTC.

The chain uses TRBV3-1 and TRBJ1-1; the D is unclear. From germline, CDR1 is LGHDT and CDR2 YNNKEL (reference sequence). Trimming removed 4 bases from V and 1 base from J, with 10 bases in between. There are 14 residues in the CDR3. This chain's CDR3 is CASSPTWQNTEAFF. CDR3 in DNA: TGTGCCAGCAGCCCTACGTGGCAGAACACTGAAGCTTTCTTT. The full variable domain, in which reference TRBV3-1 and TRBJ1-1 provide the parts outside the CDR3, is DTAVSQTPKYLVTQMGNDKSIKCEQNLGHDTMYWYKQDSKKFLKIMFSYNNKELIINETVPNRFSPKSPDKAHLNLHINSLELGDSAVYFCASSPTWQNTEAFFGQGTRLTVV.